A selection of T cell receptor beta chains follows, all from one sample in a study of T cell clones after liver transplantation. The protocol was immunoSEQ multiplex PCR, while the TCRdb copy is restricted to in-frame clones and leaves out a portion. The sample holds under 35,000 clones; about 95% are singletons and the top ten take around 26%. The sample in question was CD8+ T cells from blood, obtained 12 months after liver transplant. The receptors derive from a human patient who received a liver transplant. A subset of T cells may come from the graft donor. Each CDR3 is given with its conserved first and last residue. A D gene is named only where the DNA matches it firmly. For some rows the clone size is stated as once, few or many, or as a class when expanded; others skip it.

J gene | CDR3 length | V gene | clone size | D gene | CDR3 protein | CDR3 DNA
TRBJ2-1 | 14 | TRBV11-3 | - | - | CASSQGSSYNEQFF | TGTGCCAGCAGCCAGGGCTCCTCCTACAATGAGCAGTTCTTC
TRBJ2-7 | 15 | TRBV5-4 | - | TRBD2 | CASSPWTSGRYEQYF | TGTGCCAGCAGCCCATGGACTAGCGGGAGATACGAGCAGTACTTC
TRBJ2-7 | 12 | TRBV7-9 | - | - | CASSSQGREQYF | TGTGCCAGCAGCTCACAGGGCCGCGAGCAGTACTTC
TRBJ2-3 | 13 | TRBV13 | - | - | CASSLESEDTQYF | TGTGCCAGCAGCTTAGAGAGCGAGGATACGCAGTATTTT
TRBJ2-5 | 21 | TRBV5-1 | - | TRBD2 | CASSLLAGTLEGARRQETQYF | TGCGCCAGCAGCTTACTAGCGGGAACACTAGAAGGAGCTCGACGCCAAGAGACCCAGTACTTC
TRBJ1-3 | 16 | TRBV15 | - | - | CATSRGRGGAGNTIYF | TGTGCCACCAGCAGAGGGCGGGGAGGAGCTGGAAACACCATATATTTT
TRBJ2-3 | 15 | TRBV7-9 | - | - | CASSLGWEHTDTQYF | TGTGCCAGCAGCTTAGGGTGGGAGCACACAGATACGCAGTATTTT
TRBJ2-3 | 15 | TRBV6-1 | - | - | CASTEVSGSTDTQYF | TGTGCCAGCACTGAAGTGAGCGGAAGCACAGATACGCAGTATTTT
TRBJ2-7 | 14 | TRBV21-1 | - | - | CATHRGDRTYEQYF | TGTGCCACCCACAGGGGGGATAGAACCTACGAGCAGTACTTC
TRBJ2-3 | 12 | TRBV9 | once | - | CASSPNTDTQYF | TGTGCCAGCAGCCCCAACACAGATACGCAGTATTTT
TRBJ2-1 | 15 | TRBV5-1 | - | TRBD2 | CASSYSSGSYNEQFF | TGCGCCAGCAGCTATTCTAGCGGGAGCTACAATGAGCAGTTCTTC
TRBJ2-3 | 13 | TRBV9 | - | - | CASSALSTDTQYF | TGTGCCAGCAGCGCACTATCCACAGATACGCAGTATTTT
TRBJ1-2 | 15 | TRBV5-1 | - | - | CASSSGQPSSYGYTF | TGCGCCAGCAGCTCTGGACAGCCTAGCAGCTATGGCTACACCTTC
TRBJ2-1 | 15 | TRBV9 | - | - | CASSVAARVLDEQFF | TGTGCCAGCAGCGTGGCAGCCAGGGTGTTAGATGAGCAGTTCTTC
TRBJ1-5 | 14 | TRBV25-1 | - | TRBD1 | CASSDRQGAQPQHF | TGTGCCAGCAGTGATCGACAGGGGGCCCAGCCCCAGCATTTT
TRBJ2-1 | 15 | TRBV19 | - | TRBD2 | CASSIGSGRVFEQFF | TGTGCCAGTAGTATAGGTAGCGGGAGGGTCTTTGAGCAGTTCTTC
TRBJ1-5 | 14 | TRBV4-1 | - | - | CASSPRDSNQPQHF | TGCGCCAGCAGCCCCCGGGACAGCAATCAGCCCCAGCATTTT
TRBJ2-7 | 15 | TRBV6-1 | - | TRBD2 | CASSERDYLQPEQYF | TGTGCCAGCAGTGAGAGGGACTATCTCCAACCCGAGCAGTACTTC
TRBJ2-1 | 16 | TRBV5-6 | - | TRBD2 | CASSPIAGGSYNEQFF | TGTGCCAGCAGCCCCATAGCGGGAGGGTCCTACAATGAGCAGTTCTTC
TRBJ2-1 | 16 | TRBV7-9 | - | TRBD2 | CASSSPGTTNYNEQFF | TGTGCCAGCAGCTCACCCGGGACTACGAACTACAATGAGCAGTTCTTC
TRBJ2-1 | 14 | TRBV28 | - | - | CASITGTDYNEQFF | TGTGCCAGCATAACCGGGACGGACTACAATGAGCAGTTCTTC
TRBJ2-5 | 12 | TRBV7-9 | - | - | CASSPGDETQYF | TGTGCCAGCAGCCCAGGGGATGAGACCCAGTACTTC
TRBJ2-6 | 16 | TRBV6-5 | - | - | CASSYSSDSGANVLTF | TGTGCCAGCAGTTACTCTTCGGACTCTGGGGCCAACGTCCTGACTTTC
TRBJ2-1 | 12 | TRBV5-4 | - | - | CASSFTYNEQFF | TGTGCCAGCAGCTTTACCTACAATGAGCAGTTCTTC
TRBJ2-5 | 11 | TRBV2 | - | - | CASRVLKTQYF | TGTGCCAGCAGGGTTCTTAAGACCCAGTACTTC
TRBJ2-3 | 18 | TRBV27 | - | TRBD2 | CASSPQEVAGVLGDTQYF | TGTGCCAGCAGTCCCCAGGAGGTAGCGGGAGTTTTGGGAGATACGCAGTATTTT